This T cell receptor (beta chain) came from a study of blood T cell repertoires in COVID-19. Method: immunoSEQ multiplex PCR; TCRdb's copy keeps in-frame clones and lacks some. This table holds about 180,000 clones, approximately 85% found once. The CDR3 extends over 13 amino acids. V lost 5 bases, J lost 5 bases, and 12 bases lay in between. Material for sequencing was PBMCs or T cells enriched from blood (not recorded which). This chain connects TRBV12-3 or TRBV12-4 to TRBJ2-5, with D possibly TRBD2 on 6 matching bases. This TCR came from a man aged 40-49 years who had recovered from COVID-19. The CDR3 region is CASSHEGRETQYF. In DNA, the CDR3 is TGTGCCAGCAGTCATGAGGGGAGGGAGACCCAGTACTTC.